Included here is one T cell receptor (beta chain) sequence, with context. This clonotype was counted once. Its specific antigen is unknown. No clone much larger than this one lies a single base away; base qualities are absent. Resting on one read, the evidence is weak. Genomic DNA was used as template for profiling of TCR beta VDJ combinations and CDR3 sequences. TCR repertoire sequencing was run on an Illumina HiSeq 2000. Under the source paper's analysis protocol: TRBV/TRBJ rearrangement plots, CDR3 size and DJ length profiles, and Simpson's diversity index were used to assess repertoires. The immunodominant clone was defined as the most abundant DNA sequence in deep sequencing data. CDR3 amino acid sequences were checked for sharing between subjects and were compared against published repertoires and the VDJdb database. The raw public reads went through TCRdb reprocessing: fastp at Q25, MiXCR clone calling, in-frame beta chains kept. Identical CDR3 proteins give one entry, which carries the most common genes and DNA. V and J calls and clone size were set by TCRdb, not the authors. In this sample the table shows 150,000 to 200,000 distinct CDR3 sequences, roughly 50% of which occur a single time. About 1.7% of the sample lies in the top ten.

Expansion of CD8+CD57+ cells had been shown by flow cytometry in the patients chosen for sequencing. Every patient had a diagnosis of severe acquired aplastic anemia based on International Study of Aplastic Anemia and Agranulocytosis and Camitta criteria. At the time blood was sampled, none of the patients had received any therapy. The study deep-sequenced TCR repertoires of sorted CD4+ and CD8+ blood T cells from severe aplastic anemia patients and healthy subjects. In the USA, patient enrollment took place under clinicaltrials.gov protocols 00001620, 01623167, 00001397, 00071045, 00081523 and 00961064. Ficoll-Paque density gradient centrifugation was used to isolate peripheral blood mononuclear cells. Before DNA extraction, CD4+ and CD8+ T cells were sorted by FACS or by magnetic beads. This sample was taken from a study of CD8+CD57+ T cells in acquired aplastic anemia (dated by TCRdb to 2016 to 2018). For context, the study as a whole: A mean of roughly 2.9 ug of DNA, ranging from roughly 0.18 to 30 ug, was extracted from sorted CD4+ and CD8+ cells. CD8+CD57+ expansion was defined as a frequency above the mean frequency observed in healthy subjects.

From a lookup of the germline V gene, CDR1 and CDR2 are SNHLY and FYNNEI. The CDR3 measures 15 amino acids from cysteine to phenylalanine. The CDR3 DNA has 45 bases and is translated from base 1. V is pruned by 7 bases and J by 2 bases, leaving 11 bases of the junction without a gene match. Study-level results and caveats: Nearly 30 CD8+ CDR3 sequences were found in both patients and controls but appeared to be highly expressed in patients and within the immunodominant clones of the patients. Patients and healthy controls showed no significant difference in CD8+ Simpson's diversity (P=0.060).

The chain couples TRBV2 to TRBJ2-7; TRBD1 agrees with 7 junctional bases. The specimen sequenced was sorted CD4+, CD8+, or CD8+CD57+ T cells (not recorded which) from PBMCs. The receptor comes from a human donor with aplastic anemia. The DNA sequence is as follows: TGTGCCAGCAACCTCTATAAGGGGGCAACCTACGAGCAGTACTTC. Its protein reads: CASNLYKGATYEQYF.